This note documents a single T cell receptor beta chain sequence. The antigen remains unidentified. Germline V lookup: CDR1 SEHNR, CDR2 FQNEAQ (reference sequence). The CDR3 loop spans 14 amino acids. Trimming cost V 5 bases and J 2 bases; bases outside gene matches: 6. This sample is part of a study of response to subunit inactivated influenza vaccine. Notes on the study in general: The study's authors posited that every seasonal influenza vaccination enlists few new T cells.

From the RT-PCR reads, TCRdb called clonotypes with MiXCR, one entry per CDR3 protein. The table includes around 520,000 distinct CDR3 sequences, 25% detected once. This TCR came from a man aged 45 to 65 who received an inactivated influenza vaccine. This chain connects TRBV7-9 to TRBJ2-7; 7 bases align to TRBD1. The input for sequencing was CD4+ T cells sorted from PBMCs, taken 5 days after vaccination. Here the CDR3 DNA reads TGTGCCAGCAGCCATTACAGGGGACCCTACGAGCAGTACTTC. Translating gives CASSHYRGPYEQYF.